This T cell receptor (beta chain) was identified in a study of T cells in Graves' hyperthyroidism and ophthalmopathy. Study-wide results and caveats: Ophthalmopathy and stable hyperthyroidism were told apart by a 13 V-J model. Clonotypes that were expanded in thyroid above 0.001 mostly appeared in blood too.

V was shortened by 4 bases and J by 7 bases, with 14 bases between the two germline ends. Per the germline V gene, CDR1 is SNHLY and CDR2 is FYNNEI. The CDR3 loop spans 14 amino acids. RNA transcripts were the template for amplifying TCR beta CDR3 regions. The TCR CDR3 first-round RT-PCR relied on the HTBI primer set. TCRdb re-called the multiplex PCR reads with MiXCR, one entry per CDR3 protein. The sample includes more than 500,000 distinct CDR3 sequences, roughly 50% of them seen just once. This clonotype was detected many times. Its antigen remains unknown. The genes are TRBV2 and TRBJ1-5, with D possibly matching TRBD1 (6 bases). The sequence derives from an adult woman with Graves' disease, either hyperthyroidism or ophthalmopathy (not recorded which). The sequencing sample was made of peripheral blood or thyroid tissue (not recorded which). CDR3 sequence reads: CASSGAAGAQPQHF. CDR3 nucleotide sequence: TGTGCCAGCAGTGGGGCAGCAGGGGCACAGCCCCAGCATTTT.